Listed here are 21 T cell receptor beta chains from one sample, sequenced in a study of T cell clones after liver transplantation. Sequencing was performed with immunoSEQ multiplex PCR; in TCRdb, only in-frame clones are kept and a portion is missing. This sample has about 33,000 clones; around 96% occur once, and the top ten carry roughly 27%. Sequencing used CD8+ T cells from blood, obtained 12 months after liver transplant. These receptors came from a human patient who received a liver transplant. Part of the T cells may come from the graft donor.

V is TRBV9 and J is TRBJ1-1, with 9 bases matching TRBD1. The ends lost 3 bases at V and 7 bases at J; junction bases unmatched: 7. This CDR3 is 14 amino acids long. CDR1 is SGDLS, CDR2 YYNGEE, per germline. CDR3 bases: TGTGCCAGCAGCGGGAGTGGGACAGGGCTTGAAGCTTTCTTT. Translating it yields CASSGSGTGLEAFF.

The chain uses TRBV11-2 and TRBJ2-1, with a weak D call TRBD1 (5 bases). Germline V gene sequence: CDR1 SGHAT, CDR2 FQNNGV. V was clipped by 0 bases and J by 1 base, with 7 bases between them. This CDR3 contains 15 residues. This CDR3 is CASSLEAGSYNEQFF. The CDR3 DNA reads as TGTGCCAGCAGCTTAGAGGCAGGGTCCTACAATGAGCAGTTCTTC.

The chain recombines TRBV11-3 with TRBJ1-2, with a tentative D call TRBD1 (6 bases). Germline lookup yields CDR1 SGHNT and CDR2 YENEEA. The CDR3 is 15 residues long. Trimming shortened V by 5 bases and J by 4 bases, and 17 bases separated the two germline ends. The CDR3 sequence: CASSSDTGAGYGYTF. The CDR3 DNA follows: TGTGCCAGCAGCAGTGATACGGGGGCCGGCTATGGCTACACCTTC.

The DNA for the CDR3 is TGTGCCAGCAGCCTGCGGCCAACTAATGAAAAACTGTTTTTT. Translation: CASSLRPTNEKLFF. The J gene is TRBJ1-4, the V gene TRBV6-1; D remains ambiguous. The CDR3 is made up of 14 amino acids. Trimming pared 6 bases from V and 0 bases from J, leaving 8 bases between. Germline values: CDR1 MNHNS, CDR2 SASEGT.

The chain couples TRBV19 to TRBJ1-1, with D uncertain. CDR1 and CDR2 (germline): LNHDA, SQIVND (reference sequence). The CDR3 contains 11 residues. Trimming took 7 bases from V and 3 from J, leaving 6 bases between them. Written as DNA, the CDR3 is TGTGCCAGTATTAGATACACTGAAGCTTTCTTT. Translated, it gives CASIRYTEAFF.

The chain carries TRBV2 and TRBJ2-7, with a possible D match to TRBD1 (6 bases). The germline V gene has CDR1 SNHLY and CDR2 FYNNEI. This CDR3 comprises 17 residues. V dropped 4 bases and J dropped 2 bases, with 21 bases sitting between them. The DNA for the CDR3 is TGTGCCAGCAGTGTTTCGACGGACGGTGGGGGCCCCTACGAGCAGTACTTC. Protein: CASSVSTDGGGPYEQYF.

V gene TRBV7-3 combines with J gene TRBJ2-7; D gene uncertain. V lost 5 bases to trimming and J lost 0 bases, with 17 bases between them. CDR1 and CDR2 from the germline V gene are SGHTA and FQGTGA. This CDR3 comprises 16 residues. The CDR3 nucleotides are TGTGCCAGCAGCACCCCTCTCGGGCCCGCCTCCTACGAGCAGTACTTC. Translation gives CASSTPLGPASYEQYF.

The gene calls are TRBV7-9 and TRBJ2-1; D not certain. Trimming shortened V by 2 bases and J by 5 bases, and 10 bases separated the two germline ends. The CDR3 contains 14 residues. The germline gives CDR1 SEHNR, CDR2 FQNEAQ (reference sequence). The CDR3 loop reads CASSLLGGDNEQFF. The CDR3 DNA sequence: TGTGCCAGCAGCTTATTAGGCGGAGACAATGAGCAGTTCTTC.

This chain uses TRBV30 with TRBJ1-5, with TRBD1 matching over 12 bases. The germline gives CDR1 GTSNPN, CDR2 SVGIG (reference sequence). V shed 4 bases and J 6 bases; nucleotides not matched to a gene: 7. The length of the CDR3 is 15 residues. The CDR3 DNA is TGTGCCTGGAAACCGGGACAGGGGGCCCGTCAGCCCCAGCATTTT. Amino acid sequence: CAWKPGQGARQPQHF.

The chain is built from TRBV15 and TRBJ1-5, with a weak D call TRBD1 (5 bases). Germline CDR1 LNHNV, CDR2 YYDKDF (reference sequence). V was pared by 0 bases and J by 2 bases, with 8 bases between. The CDR3 contains 15 residues. CDR3 nucleotides: TGTGCCACCAGCAGAGAGGCAGGGCGCAATCAGCCCCAGCATTTT. This translates into CATSREAGRNQPQHF.

With respect to this clone: The junction differs from germline at one of its ends, possibly a read error. The gene calls are TRBV7-7 and TRBJ2-5; D remains unclear. The CDR3 is made up of 15 amino acids. Germline assignment: CDR1 SSHAT and CDR2 FNYEAQ (reference sequence). The CDR3 protein is CASSLNLELQETQYF. The CDR3 coding sequence is TGTGCTAGCAGCTTGAATCTAGAACTCCAAGAGACCCAGTACTTC. Full variable domain (outside the CDR3, taken from reference TRBV7-7 and TRBJ2-5): GAGVSQSPRYKVTKRGQDVTLRCDPISSHATLYWYQQALGQGPEFLTYFNYEAQPDKSGLPSDRFSAERPEGSISTLTIQRTEQRDSAMYRCASSLNLELQETQYFGPGTRLLVL.

This chain uses TRBV27 with TRBJ1-1; no clear D. This CDR3 is 12 amino acids long. Trimming took 6 bases from V and 0 from J, leaving 5 bases between them. Germline-derived CDR1 and CDR2 are MNHEY and SMNVEV (reference sequence). The CDR3 sequence is CASRGLNTEAFF. Written as DNA, the CDR3 is TGTGCCAGCAGGGGCTTGAACACTGAAGCTTTCTTT.

The chain couples TRBV27 to TRBJ1-2, with 9 bases lining up with TRBD1. V lost 4 bases to trimming and J lost 2 bases; unmatched junction nucleotides: 2. This CDR3 has 14 residues. The germline V gene has CDR1 MNHEY and CDR2 SMNVEV (reference sequence). The CDR3 DNA reads as TGTGCCAGCAGTTCGACAGGGGGAAACTATGGCTACACCTTC. It translates to CASSSTGGNYGYTF.

This clone was observed a single time. CDR3 nucleotide sequence: TGTGCCAGCAGCTTATTATTTAGCGGAGACAATGAGCAGTTCTTC. It yields the protein CASSLLFSGDNEQFF. The V call is TRBV7-9, the J call TRBJ2-1; a possible D gene is TRBD2 (6 bases). Germline CDR1 is SEHNR and CDR2 is FQNEAQ (reference sequence). The CDR3 covers 15 residues. V lost 2 bases to trimming and J lost 5 bases, with 13 bases between them.

V usage is TRBV19 and J usage is TRBJ1-4, with D unclear. V lost 1 base and J 4 bases, leaving 4 bases between the germline ends. Germline CDR1 reads LNHDA; CDR2 reads SQIVND (reference sequence). The CDR3 is 13 amino acids. Written as DNA, the CDR3 is TGTGCCAGTAGTATAGTCCTTAATGAAAAACTGTTTTTT. Translated, it gives CASSIVLNEKLFF.

The genes are TRBV5-6 and TRBJ2-7; D possibly corresponds to TRBD2 (6 bases). This CDR3 is 14 amino acids long. V lost 1 base to trimming and J lost 2 bases, with 10 bases between them. The germline V gene encodes CDR1 SGHDT and CDR2 YYEEEE. CDR3 coding DNA: TGTGCCAGCAGCTTGCGGGAGCACCCCTACGAGCAGTACTTC. Encoded protein: CASSLREHPYEQYF.

The chain has TRBV6-6 and TRBJ1-4; weak D call: TRBD1 (6 bases). Trimming removed 5 bases from V and 5 bases from J, with 12 bases in between. The CDR3 is made up of 14 amino acids. The germline V gene has CDR1 MNHNY and CDR2 SVGAGI (reference sequence). The CDR3 sequence is CASSNRVGNEKLFF. Here the CDR3 DNA reads TGTGCCAGCAGTAACAGGGTTGGGAATGAAAAACTGTTTTTT.

V gene TRBV4-1 combines with J gene TRBJ2-7; 11 nucleotides line up with TRBD2. The germline gives CDR1 MGHRA, CDR2 YSYEKL. The ends lost 2 bases at V and 3 bases at J; junction bases unmatched: 6. CDR3 length: 16 amino acids. CDR3 coding DNA: TGCGCCAGCAGCCAACCGGGACTAGCGGATTTCTACGAGCAGTACTTC. It yields the protein CASSQPGLADFYEQYF.

V is TRBV2 and J is TRBJ1-4; D remains ambiguous. CDR1 is SNHLY and CDR2 is FYNNEI in the germline V gene. The CDR3 extends over 16 amino acids. V was pared by 6 bases and J by 5 bases, with 19 bases between. CDR3 in DNA: TGTGCCAGCAGAACTCGAGGTGGCAGGATAAATGAAAAACTGTTTTTT. Translated, it gives CASRTRGGRINEKLFF.

J is TRBJ2-3 and V is TRBV2; 8 positions agree with TRBD1. The V gene end was trimmed by 10 bases and the J gene end by 8 bases; junction bases not matched to a gene: 17. The CDR3 length is 15 residues. CDR1 is SNHLY and CDR2 is FYNNEI in the germline V gene. For the CDR3, the DNA is TGTGCCACCGCCCTGACAGGGGACCGCTGGGGTACGCAGTATTTT. As protein: CATALTGDRWGTQYF.

V is TRBV6-1 and J is TRBJ2-3, with no clear D. The germline V gene encodes CDR1 MNHNS and CDR2 SASEGT. V was cut by 7 bases and J by 6 bases, with 17 bases left in between. The CDR3 has 14 residues. This CDR3 reads CASKIRQAVDTQYF. In nucleotides, the CDR3 is TGTGCCAGCAAAATTCGGCAGGCGGTGGATACGCAGTATTTT.